The next 25 T cell receptor beta chains were all read from a single sample in a study of T cell responses to AZD1222 COVID-19 vaccine. Assay used: immunoSEQ multiplex PCR; TCRdb lists only in-frame clones, some missing. The profile shows some 140,000 clones, roughly 90% of them singletons. The sequencing here drew on peripheral blood, taken on day 0 of AZD1222 vaccination. The origin of the receptors is an adult in good health.

The chain has TRBV12-3 or TRBV12-4 and TRBJ2-1; D gene uncertain. Trimming stripped 6 bases from V and 6 bases from J, with 3 bases between. This CDR3 has 10 residues. The CDR3 region is CASSLNEQFF. In DNA, the CDR3 is TGTGCCAGCAGCCTCAATGAGCAGTTCTTC.

The chain is built from TRBV2 and TRBJ2-7; D gene uncertain. The CDR3 spans 15 residues. V dropped 2 bases and J dropped 0 bases, with 11 bases sitting between them. Germline CDR1 is SNHLY and CDR2 is FYNNEI. The CDR3 is CASSERTVPSYEQYF. The CDR3 nucleotides read TGTGCCAGCAGTGAACGGACGGTGCCCTCCTACGAGCAGTACTTC.

This clone was counted a single time. The chain is built from TRBV28 and TRBJ2-1; D gene unclear. V dropped 6 bases and J dropped 7 bases, with 22 bases sitting between them. CDR1 MDHEN and CDR2 SYDVKM come from the germline V gene. The CDR3 is 16 amino acids. The CDR3, as DNA: TGTGCCAGCAGACGTCCGACGGTAAGATTTGGTAATGAGCAGTTCTTC. This encodes CASRRPTVRFGNEQFF.

The sample holds one count of this clone. The V call is TRBV11-2, the J call TRBJ1-2; 9 bases line up with TRBD1. Germline lookup yields CDR1 SGHAT and CDR2 FQNNGV. The CDR3 is made up of 14 amino acids. V shed 1 base and J 7 bases; nucleotides not matched to a gene: 4. The CDR3 DNA sequence: TGTGCCAGCAGCTTAGCGGGACAGGGTACTGGCTACACCTTC. Its translation: CASSLAGQGTGYTF. Full variable domain (remainder filled in from reference TRBV11-2 and TRBJ1-2): EAGVAQSPRYKIIEKRQSVAFWCNPISGHATLYWYQQILGQGPKLLIQFQNNGVVDDSQLPKDRFSAERLKGVDSTLKIQPAKLEDSAVYLCASSLAGQGTGYTFGSGTRLTVV.

The chain couples TRBV30 to TRBJ1-2; D might be TRBD1 (5 bases). With 5 bases removed from V and 8 bases from J, the gap between germline ends came to 15 bases. Germline CDR1 reads GTSNPN; CDR2 reads SVGIG (reference sequence). The CDR3 loop spans 12 amino acids. The CDR3 protein is CAWDFGGDGYTF. As DNA, the CDR3 is TGTGCCTGGGACTTTGGGGGTGACGGCTACACCTTC.

The chain employs TRBV7-9 and TRBJ1-2; D remains unclear. V was cut by 5 bases and J by 3 bases, with 13 bases left in between. This CDR3 has 14 amino acids. CDR1 and CDR2 from the germline V gene are SEHNR and FQNEAQ (reference sequence). This CDR3 is CASSTSQLHYGYTF. The CDR3 nucleotides are TGTGCCAGCAGCACGTCACAGCTCCACTATGGCTACACCTTC.

This rearrangement joins TRBV4-1 to TRBJ1-4; no firm D call. The length of the CDR3 is 14 residues. Germline assignment: CDR1 MGHRA and CDR2 YSYEKL. Trimming pared 6 bases from V and 8 bases from J, leaving 16 bases between. CDR3: CASRRGAMKEKLFF. In nucleotides, the CDR3 is TGCGCCAGCAGACGGGGAGCCATGAAAGAAAAACTGTTTTTT.

The chain has TRBV5-1 and TRBJ2-1; TRBD1 matches 7 bases. The J segment lost 5 bases and the V segment lost 4 bases, leaving 6 bases of the junction unmatched. This CDR3 contains 14 residues. Germline V gives CDR1 SGHRS, CDR2 YFSETQ. The CDR3 DNA is TGCGCCAGCAGCGGGGACAGCTCAAACAATGAGCAGTTCTTC. It encodes CASSGDSSNNEQFF.

This chain uses TRBV9 with TRBJ2-3; D ambiguous. Trimming pared 0 bases from V and 4 bases from J, leaving 3 bases between. Looked up from germline, CDR1 is SGDLS and CDR2 is YYNGEE. This CDR3 is 12 amino acids long. In DNA form, the CDR3 reads TGTGCCAGCAGCGTAGATCCAGATACGCAGTATTTT. It is translated as CASSVDPDTQYF.

The rearrangement links TRBV5-1 to TRBJ2-2, with 11 bases that match TRBD2. The CDR3 is made up of 18 amino acids. V shed 2 bases, J shed 7 bases, and the junction held 13 bases outside the gene matches. In germline, CDR1 is SGHRS, CDR2 YFSETQ. CDR3 in amino acids: CASSLALTTSGKDGELFF. The CDR3 region has the DNA TGCGCCAGCAGCTTAGCCCTTACGACTAGCGGGAAGGACGGGGAGCTGTTTTTT.

The V call is TRBV28, the J call TRBJ1-5; unclear D gene. Germline assignment: CDR1 MDHEN and CDR2 SYDVKM. V was cut by 0 bases and J by 2 bases, with 5 bases left in between. The CDR3 is 14 amino acids. The CDR3, as DNA: TGTGCCAGCAGTTTATGGAGCGGCAATCAGCCCCAGCATTTT. Its protein is CASSLWSGNQPQHF.

J is TRBJ2-3 and V is TRBV25-1; 8 bases agree with TRBD1. After removal of 4 bases from V and 0 bases from J, the junction contained 0 bases not matched to a gene. The CDR3 loop spans 14 amino acids. Looked up from germline, CDR1 is MGHDK and CDR2 is SYGVNS. In nucleotides, the CDR3 is TGTGCCAGCAGTGGGACAGGGAGCACAGATACGCAGTATTTT. This gives the protein CASSGTGSTDTQYF.

The V call is TRBV29-1, the J call TRBJ1-2; 8 bases line up with TRBD1. The CDR3 sequence is 16 residues long. The germline gives CDR1 SQVTM, CDR2 ANQGSEA. The J segment lost 6 bases and the V segment lost 4 bases, leaving 16 bases of the junction unmatched. CDR3 protein: CSVAALLDREYNGYTF. In DNA, the CDR3 is TGCAGCGTTGCGGCCCTCTTGGACAGGGAGTATAATGGCTACACCTTC.

This clone appeared once. The chain recombines TRBV9 with TRBJ1-6, with D unclear. The V gene's germline CDR1 is SGDLS and CDR2 YYNGEE. The V end lost 3 bases, the J end lost 7 bases, and 17 bases lay between the germline ends. The CDR3 loop spans 16 amino acids. The CDR3 coding sequence is TGTGCCAGCAGCGCCGTCCCGACCCCTCAGAATTCACCCCTCCACTTT. Translating it yields CASSAVPTPQNSPLHF.

The chain links TRBV5-6 to TRBJ2-7, with a possible D match to TRBD2 (5 bases). Germline lookup yields CDR1 SGHDT and CDR2 YYEEEE. V was clipped by 0 bases and J by 7 bases, with 8 bases between them. The CDR3 loop spans 12 amino acids. CDR3 DNA sequence: TGTGCCAGCAGCTTGGCCTCGGGGGAGCAGTACTTC. Amino acid sequence: CASSLASGEQYF.

The chain links TRBV7-9 to TRBJ2-3; TRBD1 agrees at 7 bases. The J segment lost 2 bases and the V segment lost 4 bases, leaving 6 bases of the junction unmatched. Germline CDR1 reads SEHNR; CDR2 reads FQNEAQ (reference sequence). CDR3 length: 15 residues. CDR3 amino acids: CASSSTGADTDTQYF. Here the CDR3 DNA reads TGTGCCAGCAGCTCCACAGGGGCGGACACAGATACGCAGTATTTT. Full variable domain (remainder filled in from reference TRBV7-9 and TRBJ2-3): DTGVSQNPRHKITKRGQNVTFRCDPISEHNRLYWYRQTLGQGPEFLTYFQNEAQLEKSRLLSDRFSAERPKGSFSTLEIQRTEQGDSAMYLCASSSTGADTDTQYFGPGTRLTVL.

The sample holds a few counts of this clone. The chain joins TRBV4-1 to TRBJ2-3; D remains unclear. This CDR3 region has 16 residues. V lost 1 base to trimming and J lost 0 bases, with 11 bases between them. CDR1 is MGHRA and CDR2 is YSYEKL in the germline V gene. CDR3 in DNA: TGCGCCAGCAGCCAAGCGGGCTTCTCTAGCACAGATACGCAGTATTTT. Protein product: CASSQAGFSSTDTQYF.

This clone occurred a few times. The chain couples TRBV5-1 to TRBJ1-2; the match to TRBD1 covers 10 bases. The V segment lost 2 bases and the J segment 7 bases; nucleotides outside the gene matches: 5. This CDR3 is 14 amino acids long. The germline V gene has CDR1 SGHRS and CDR2 YFSETQ. The DNA of the CDR3 is TGCGCCAGCAGCTTTAACCGGGACAGGGGTGGCTACACCTTC. This codes for CASSFNRDRGGYTF.

V is TRBV7-8 and J is TRBJ2-1; no reliable D call. The CDR3 is 13 amino acids. The V gene lost 3 bases and the J gene lost 3 bases, with 6 bases spanning the gap. The germline gives CDR1 SGHVS, CDR2 FQNEAQ. The CDR3 sequence is CASSLASYNEQFF. DNA for the CDR3: TGTGCCAGCAGCTTGGCTAGCTACAATGAGCAGTTCTTC.

This chain links TRBV11-3 with TRBJ1-1; tentatively, D is TRBD1 (6 bases). The germline CDR1 and CDR2 sequences are SGHNT and YENEEA. Trimming took 4 bases from V and 0 from J, leaving 12 bases between them. The CDR3 is 15 residues long. In DNA form, the CDR3 reads TGTGCCAGCAGCTCCGACAGGACTATGAACACTGAAGCTTTCTTT. Its translation: CASSSDRTMNTEAFF.

The gene calls are TRBV5-6 and TRBJ2-3; tentative D call: TRBD2 (5 bases). Trimming took off 1 base at V and 4 bases at J, with 7 bases between the two ends. Germline CDR1 SGHDT, CDR2 YYEEEE. The length of the CDR3 is 13 residues. The CDR3 region has the DNA TGTGCCAGCAGCTTGTTCGGGGCAGATACGCAGTATTTT. Residues: CASSLFGADTQYF.

The gene calls are TRBV10-3 and TRBJ2-2; D is possibly TRBD1 or TRBD2 (5 bases each). The V end was cut by 9 bases, the J end by 7 bases, with 18 bases between. The length of the CDR3 is 14 residues. In germline, CDR1 is ENHRY, CDR2 SYGVKD. CDR3 nucleotides: TGTGCCATGACGAGGGACCCCGCGAACGGGGAGCTGTTTTTT. Residues: CAMTRDPANGELFF.

The chain joins TRBV28 to TRBJ2-5, with 7 positions matching TRBD1. The CDR3 extends over 16 amino acids. V lost 6 bases to trimming and J lost 5 bases; unmatched junction nucleotides: 15. The germline gives CDR1 MDHEN, CDR2 SYDVKM. CDR3 sequence reads: CASSPGLFRGLETQYF. CDR3 DNA: TGTGCCAGCAGCCCGGGCCTCTTCAGGGGGTTGGAGACCCAGTACTTC.

The chain has TRBV7-2 and TRBJ2-7; no firm D call. The CDR3 has 11 amino acids. Trimming shortened V by 0 bases and J by 6 bases, and 3 bases separated the two germline ends. The germline gives CDR1 SGHTA, CDR2 FQGNSA. The CDR3 sequence: CASSLALEQYF. CDR3 nucleotide sequence: TGTGCCAGCAGCTTAGCGCTCGAGCAGTACTTC.

This clone was found once. The rearrangement joins TRBV19 to TRBJ1-5, with no clear D. Germline CDR1 LNHDA, CDR2 SQIVND (reference sequence). The ends were cut back, 1 base at V and 3 bases at J, with 16 bases in the middle. There are 17 residues in the CDR3. This chain's CDR3 is CASSIGSLSPHNQPQHF. The CDR3 DNA reads TGTGCCAGTAGTATAGGCAGCCTTAGCCCCCACAATCAGCCCCAGCATTTT.